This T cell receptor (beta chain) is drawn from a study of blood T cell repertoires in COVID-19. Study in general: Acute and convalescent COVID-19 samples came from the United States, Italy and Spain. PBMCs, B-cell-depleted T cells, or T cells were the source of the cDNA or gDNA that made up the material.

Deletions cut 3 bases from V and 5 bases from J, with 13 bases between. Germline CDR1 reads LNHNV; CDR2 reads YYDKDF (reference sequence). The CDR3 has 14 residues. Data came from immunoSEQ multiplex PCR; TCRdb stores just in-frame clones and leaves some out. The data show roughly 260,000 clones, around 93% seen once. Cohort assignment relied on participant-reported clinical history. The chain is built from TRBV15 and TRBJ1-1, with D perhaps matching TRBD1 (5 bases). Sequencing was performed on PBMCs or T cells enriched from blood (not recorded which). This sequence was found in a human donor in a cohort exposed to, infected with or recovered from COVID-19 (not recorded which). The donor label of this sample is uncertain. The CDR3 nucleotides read TGTGCCACCAGCAGCAAGGGGTTGCGGACTGAAGCTTTCTTT. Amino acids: CATSSKGLRTEAFF. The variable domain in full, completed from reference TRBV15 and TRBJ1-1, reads DAMVIQNPRYQVTQFGKPVTLSCSQTLNHNVMYWYQQKSSQAPKLLFHYYDKDFNNEADTPDNFQSRRPNTSFCFLDIRSPGLGDTAMYLCATSSKGLRTEAFFGQGTRLTVV.